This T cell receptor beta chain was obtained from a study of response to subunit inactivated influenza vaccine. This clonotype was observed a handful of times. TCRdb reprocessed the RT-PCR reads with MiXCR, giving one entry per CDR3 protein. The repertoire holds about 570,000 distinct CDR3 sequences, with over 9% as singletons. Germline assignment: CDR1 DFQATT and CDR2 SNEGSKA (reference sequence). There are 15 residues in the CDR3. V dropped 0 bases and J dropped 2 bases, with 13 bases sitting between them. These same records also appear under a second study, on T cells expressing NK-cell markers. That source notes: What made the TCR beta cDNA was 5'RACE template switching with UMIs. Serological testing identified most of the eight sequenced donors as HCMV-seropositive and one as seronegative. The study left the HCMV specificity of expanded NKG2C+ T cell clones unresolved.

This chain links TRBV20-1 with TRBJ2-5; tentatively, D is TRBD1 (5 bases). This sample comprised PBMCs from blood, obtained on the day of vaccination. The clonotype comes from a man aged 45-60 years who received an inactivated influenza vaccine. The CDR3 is CSARDRQGFQETQYF. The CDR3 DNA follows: TGCAGTGCTAGAGATCGCCAGGGTTTTCAAGAGACCCAGTACTTC.